The source of this T cell receptor (beta chain) is a study of identical twins. TCRdb reprocessed the 5' RACE reads with MiXCR, giving one entry per CDR3 protein. Among about 810,000 distinct CDR3 sequences, around an eighth were seen once, and the ten largest hold around 1.6%. Germline V gives CDR1 SQVTM, CDR2 ANQGSEA. The junction had 8 bases not matched to a gene; V was cut back by 5 bases and J by 4 bases. The CDR3 spans 14 residues. These same data were also listed under a study on yellow fever vaccine responses in identical twins.

Sample: PBMCs. The chain links TRBV29-1 to TRBJ2-1, with 7 bases identical to TRBD1. The sequence came from a young woman in good health. DNA of the CDR3: TGCAGCGTTCCTACCGGGACAGTGTACAATGAGCAGTTCTTC. Its protein is CSVPTGTVYNEQFF.